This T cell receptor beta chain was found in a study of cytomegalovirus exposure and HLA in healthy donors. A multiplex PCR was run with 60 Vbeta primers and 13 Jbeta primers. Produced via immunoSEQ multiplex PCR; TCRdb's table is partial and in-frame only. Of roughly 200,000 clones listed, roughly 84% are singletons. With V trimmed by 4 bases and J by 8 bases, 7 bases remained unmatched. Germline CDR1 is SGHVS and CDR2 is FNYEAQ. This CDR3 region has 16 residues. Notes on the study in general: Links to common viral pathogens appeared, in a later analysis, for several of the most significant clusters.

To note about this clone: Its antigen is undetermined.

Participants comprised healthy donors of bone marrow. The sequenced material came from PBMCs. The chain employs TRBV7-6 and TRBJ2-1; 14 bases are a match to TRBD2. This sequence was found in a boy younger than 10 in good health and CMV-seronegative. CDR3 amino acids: CASSSRLAGGRDEQFF. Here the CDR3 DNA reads TGTGCCAGCAGCTCCCGACTAGCGGGGGGGCGGGATGAGCAGTTCTTC.